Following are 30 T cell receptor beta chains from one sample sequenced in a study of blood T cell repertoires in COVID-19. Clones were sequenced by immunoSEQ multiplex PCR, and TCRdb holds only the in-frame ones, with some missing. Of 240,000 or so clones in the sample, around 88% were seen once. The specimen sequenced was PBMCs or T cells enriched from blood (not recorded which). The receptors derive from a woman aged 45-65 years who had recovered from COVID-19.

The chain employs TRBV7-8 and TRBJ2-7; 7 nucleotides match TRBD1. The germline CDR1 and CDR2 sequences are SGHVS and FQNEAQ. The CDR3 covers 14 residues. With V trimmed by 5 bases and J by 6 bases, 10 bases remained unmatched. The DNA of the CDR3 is TGTGCCAGCAGCGGGCATACAGGGGCCGGCGAGCAGTACTTC. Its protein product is CASSGHTGAGEQYF.

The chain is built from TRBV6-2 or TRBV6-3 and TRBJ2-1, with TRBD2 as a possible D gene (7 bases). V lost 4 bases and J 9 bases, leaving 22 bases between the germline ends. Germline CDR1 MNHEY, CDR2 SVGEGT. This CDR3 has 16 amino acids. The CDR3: CASSWGYGGGRGEQFF. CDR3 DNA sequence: TGTGCCAGCAGTTGGGGTTATGGCGGGGGCCGCGGTGAGCAGTTCTTC.

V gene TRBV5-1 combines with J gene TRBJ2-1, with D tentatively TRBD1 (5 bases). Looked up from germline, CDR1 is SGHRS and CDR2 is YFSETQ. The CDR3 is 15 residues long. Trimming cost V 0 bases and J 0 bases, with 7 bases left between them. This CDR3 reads CASSLEQASYNEQFF. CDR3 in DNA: TGCGCCAGCAGCTTGGAACAGGCCTCCTACAATGAGCAGTTCTTC.

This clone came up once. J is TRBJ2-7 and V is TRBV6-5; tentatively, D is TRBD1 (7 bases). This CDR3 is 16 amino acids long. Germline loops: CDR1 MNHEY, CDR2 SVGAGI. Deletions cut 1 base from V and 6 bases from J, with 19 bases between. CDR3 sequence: CASSYLRTGPGAEQYF. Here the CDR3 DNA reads TGTGCCAGCAGTTACTTACGGACAGGCCCGGGGGCCGAGCAGTACTTC.

The CDR3 loop is CAWSVPQVSNYGYTF. The CDR3 DNA is TGTGCCTGGAGTGTACCCCAGGTGTCCAACTATGGCTACACCTTC. V and J are TRBV30 and TRBJ1-2; D is unresolved. Germline V gene lookup returns CDR1 GTSNPN and CDR2 SVGIG (reference sequence). This CDR3 has 15 residues. V lost 0 bases and J lost 2, with 13 bases in between.

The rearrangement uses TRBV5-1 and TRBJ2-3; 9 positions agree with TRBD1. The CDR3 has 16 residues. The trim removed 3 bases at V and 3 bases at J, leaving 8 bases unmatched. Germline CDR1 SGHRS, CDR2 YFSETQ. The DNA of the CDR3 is TGCGCCAGCAGCTATACCGGGACAGGGAGGACAGATACGCAGTATTTT. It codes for CASSYTGTGRTDTQYF.

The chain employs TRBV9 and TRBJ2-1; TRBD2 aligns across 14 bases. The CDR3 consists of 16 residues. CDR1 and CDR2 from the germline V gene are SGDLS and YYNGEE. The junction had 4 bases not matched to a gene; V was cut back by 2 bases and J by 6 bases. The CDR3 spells CASSVGTSGGFNEQFF. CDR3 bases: TGTGCCAGCAGCGTCGGGACTAGCGGGGGTTTCAATGAGCAGTTCTTC.

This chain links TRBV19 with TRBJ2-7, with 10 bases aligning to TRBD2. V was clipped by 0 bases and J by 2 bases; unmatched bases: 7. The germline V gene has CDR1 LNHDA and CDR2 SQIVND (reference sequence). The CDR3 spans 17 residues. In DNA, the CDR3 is TGTGCCAGTAGTATAGATGGTAGCGGGGGGTCAACCTACGAGCAGTACTTC. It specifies CASSIDGSGGSTYEQYF.

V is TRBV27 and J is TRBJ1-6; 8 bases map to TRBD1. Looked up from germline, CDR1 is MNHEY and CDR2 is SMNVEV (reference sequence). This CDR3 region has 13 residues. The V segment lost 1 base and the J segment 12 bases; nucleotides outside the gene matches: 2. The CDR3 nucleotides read TGTGCCAGCAGTTTATTACAGGGGGGACCCCTCCACTTT. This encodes CASSLLQGGPLHF.

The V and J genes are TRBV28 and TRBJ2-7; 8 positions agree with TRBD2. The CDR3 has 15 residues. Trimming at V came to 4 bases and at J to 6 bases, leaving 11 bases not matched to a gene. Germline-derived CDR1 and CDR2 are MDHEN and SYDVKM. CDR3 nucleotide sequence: TGTGCCAGCAGTTACCAAAGCGGGAGTTCGGCCGAGCAGTACTTC. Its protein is CASSYQSGSSAEQYF. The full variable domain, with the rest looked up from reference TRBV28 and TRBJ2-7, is DVKVTQSSRYLVKRTGEKVFLECVQDMDHENMFWYRQDPGLGLRLIYFSYDVKMKEKGDIPEGYSVSREKKERFSLILESASTNQTSMYLCASSYQSGSSAEQYFGPGTRLTVT.

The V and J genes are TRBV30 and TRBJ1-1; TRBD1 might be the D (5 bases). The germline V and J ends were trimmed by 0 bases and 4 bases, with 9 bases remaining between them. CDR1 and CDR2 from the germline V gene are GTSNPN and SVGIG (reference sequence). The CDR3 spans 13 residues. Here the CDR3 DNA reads TGTGCCTGGAGTGTTAGGGGAACCACTGAAGCTTTCTTT. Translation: CAWSVRGTTEAFF.

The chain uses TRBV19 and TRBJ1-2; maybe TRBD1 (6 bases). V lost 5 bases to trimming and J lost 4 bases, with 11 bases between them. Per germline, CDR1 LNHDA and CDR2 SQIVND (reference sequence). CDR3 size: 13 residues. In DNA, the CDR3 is TGTGCCAGTAGTTCCGACAGGTTCTATGGCTACACCTTC. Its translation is CASSSDRFYGYTF.

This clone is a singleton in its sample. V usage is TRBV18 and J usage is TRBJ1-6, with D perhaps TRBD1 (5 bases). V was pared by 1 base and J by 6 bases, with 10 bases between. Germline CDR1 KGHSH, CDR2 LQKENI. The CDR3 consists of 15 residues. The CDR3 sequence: CASSPLPQGNSPLHF. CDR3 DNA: TGTGCCAGCTCACCACTTCCGCAGGGTAATTCACCCCTCCACTTT. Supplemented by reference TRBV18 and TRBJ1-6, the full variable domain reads NAGVMQNPRHLVRRRGQEARLRCSPMKGHSHVYWYRQLPEEGLKFMVYLQKENIIDESGMPKERFSAEFPKEGPSILRIQQVVRGDSAAYFCASSPLPQGNSPLHFGNGTRLTVT.

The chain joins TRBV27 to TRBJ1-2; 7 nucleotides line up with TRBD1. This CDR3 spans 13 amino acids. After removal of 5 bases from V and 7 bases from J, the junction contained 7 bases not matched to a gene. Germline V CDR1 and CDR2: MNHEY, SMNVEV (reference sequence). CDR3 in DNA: TGTGCCAGCAGTCCCCAAGACAGGGCTGGCTACACCTTC. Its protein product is CASSPQDRAGYTF.

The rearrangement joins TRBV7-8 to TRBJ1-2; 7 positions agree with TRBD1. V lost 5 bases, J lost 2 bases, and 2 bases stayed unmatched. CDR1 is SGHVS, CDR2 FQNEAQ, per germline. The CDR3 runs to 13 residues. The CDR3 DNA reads TGTGCCAGCAGCCGGGACAGCAACTATGGCTACACCTTC. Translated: CASSRDSNYGYTF.

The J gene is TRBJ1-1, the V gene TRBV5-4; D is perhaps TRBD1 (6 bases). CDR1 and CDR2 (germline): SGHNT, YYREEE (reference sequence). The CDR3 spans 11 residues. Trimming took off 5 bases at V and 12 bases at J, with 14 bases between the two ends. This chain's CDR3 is CASRGQGKSFF. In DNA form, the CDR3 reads TGTGCCAGCAGGGGTCAGGGGAAATCTTTCTTT.

As DNA, the CDR3 is TGTGCCAGCAGCCAAGAACTGCAAGAGACCCAGTACTTC. This translates into CASSQELQETQYF. The chain carries TRBV14 and TRBJ2-5; unclear D gene. CDR1 SGHDN and CDR2 FVKESK come from the germline V gene. Deletions cut 0 bases from V and 2 bases from J, with 4 bases between. The CDR3 is made up of 13 amino acids.

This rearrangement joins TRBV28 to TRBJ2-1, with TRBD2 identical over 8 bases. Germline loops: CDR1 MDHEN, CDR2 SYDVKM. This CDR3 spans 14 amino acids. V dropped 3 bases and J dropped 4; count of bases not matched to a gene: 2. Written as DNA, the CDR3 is TGTGCCAGCAGTTTTCCTAGCGGGTACAATGAGCAGTTCTTC. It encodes CASSFPSGYNEQFF. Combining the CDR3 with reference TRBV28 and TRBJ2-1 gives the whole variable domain DVKVTQSSRYLVKRTGEKVFLECVQDMDHENMFWYRQDPGLGLRLIYFSYDVKMKEKGDIPEGYSVSREKKERFSLILESASTNQTSMYLCASSFPSGYNEQFFGPGTRLTVL.

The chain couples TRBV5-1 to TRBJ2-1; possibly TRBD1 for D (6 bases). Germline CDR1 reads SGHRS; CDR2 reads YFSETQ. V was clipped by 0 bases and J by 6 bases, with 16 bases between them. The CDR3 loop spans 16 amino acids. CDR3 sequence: CASSLVQGNPGNEQFF. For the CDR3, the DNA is TGCGCCAGCAGCTTGGTCCAGGGGAATCCTGGCAATGAGCAGTTCTTC. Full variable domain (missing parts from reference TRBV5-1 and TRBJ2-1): KAGVTQTPRYLIKTRGQQVTLSCSPISGHRSVSWYQQTPGQGLQFLFEYFSETQRNKGNFPGRFSGRQFSNSRSEMNVSTLELGDSALYLCASSLVQGNPGNEQFFGPGTRLTVL.

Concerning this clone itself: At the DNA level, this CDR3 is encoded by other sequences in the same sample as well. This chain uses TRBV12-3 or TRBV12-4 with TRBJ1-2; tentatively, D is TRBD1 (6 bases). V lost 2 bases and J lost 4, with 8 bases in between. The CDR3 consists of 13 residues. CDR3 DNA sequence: TGTGCCAGCAGTTTACAGGGGCTCTATGGCTACACCTTC. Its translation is CASSLQGLYGYTF.

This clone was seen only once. The CDR3 coding sequence is TGTGCCACCAGCAGAGTTCTAGGGGCCTACAATGAGCAGTTCTTC. Protein product: CATSRVLGAYNEQFF. The rearrangement uses TRBV15 and TRBJ2-1; D is perhaps TRBD1 (5 bases). The ends were cut back, 1 base at V and 2 bases at J, with 9 bases in the middle. The CDR3 length is 15 residues. CDR1 and CDR2 from the germline V gene are LNHNV and YYDKDF (reference sequence).

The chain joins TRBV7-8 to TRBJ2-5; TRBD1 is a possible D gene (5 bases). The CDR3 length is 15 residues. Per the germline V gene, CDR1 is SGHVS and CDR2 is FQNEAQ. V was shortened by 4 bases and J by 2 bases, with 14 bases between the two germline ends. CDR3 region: CASSSNIDRQETQYF. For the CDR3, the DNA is TGTGCCAGCAGCTCCAACATCGACAGACAAGAGACCCAGTACTTC.

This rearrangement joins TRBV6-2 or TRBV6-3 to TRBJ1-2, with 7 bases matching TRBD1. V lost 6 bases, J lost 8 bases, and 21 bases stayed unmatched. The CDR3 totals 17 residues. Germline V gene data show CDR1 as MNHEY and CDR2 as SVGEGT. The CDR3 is CASSYLIWGQKEGGYTF. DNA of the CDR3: TGTGCCAGCAGCTATTTAATCTGGGGACAGAAAGAGGGAGGCTACACCTTC.

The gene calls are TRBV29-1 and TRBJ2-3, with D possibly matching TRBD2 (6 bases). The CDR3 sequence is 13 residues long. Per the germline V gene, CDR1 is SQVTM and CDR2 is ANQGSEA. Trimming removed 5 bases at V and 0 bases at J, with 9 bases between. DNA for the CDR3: TGCAGCGTTAAGCGGGCTAGCACAGATACGCAGTATTTT. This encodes CSVKRASTDTQYF.

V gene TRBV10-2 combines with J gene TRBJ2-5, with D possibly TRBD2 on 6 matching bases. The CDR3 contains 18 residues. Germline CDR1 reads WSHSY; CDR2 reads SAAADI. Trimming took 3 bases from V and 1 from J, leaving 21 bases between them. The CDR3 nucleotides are TGCGCCAGCAGTGAACCGGGACTTCTTTCTTTAGGCCAAGAGACCCAGTACTTC. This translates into CASSEPGLLSLGQETQYF.

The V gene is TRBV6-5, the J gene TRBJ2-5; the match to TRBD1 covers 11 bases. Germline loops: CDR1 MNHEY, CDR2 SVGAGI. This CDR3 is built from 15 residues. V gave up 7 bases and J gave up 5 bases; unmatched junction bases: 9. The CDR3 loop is CASTPTGTGGETQYF. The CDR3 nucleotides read TGTGCCAGCACCCCAACCGGGACAGGGGGGGAGACCCAGTACTTC.

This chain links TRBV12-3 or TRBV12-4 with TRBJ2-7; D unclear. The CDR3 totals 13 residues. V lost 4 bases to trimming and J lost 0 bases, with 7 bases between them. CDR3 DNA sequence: TGTGCCAGCAGTTATACAAGCTCCTACGAGCAGTACTTC. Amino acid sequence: CASSYTSSYEQYF.

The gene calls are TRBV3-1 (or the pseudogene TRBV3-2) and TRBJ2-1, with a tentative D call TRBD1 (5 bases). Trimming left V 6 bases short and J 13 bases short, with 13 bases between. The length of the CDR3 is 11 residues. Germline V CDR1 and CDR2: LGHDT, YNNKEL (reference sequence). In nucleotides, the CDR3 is TGTGCCAGCAGTGTCAGGGCTTTACAGTTCTTC. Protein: CASSVRALQFF.

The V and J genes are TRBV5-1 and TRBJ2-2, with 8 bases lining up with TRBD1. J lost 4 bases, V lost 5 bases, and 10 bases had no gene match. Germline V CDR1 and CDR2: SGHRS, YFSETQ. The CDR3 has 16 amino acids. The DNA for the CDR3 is TGCGCCAGCAGTCAGTTTCCGACAGGGGCCACCGGGGAGCTGTTTTTT. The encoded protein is CASSQFPTGATGELFF.

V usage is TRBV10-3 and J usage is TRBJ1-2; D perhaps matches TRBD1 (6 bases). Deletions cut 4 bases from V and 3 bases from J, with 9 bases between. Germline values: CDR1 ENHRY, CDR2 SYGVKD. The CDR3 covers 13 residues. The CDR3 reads CAISGGGYYGYTF. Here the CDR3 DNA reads TGTGCCATCAGTGGCGGGGGCTACTATGGCTACACCTTC.